One sample yielded the 24 T cell receptor beta chains listed below, sequenced in a study of T cells expressing NK-cell markers. Reprocessing the 5' RACE reads, TCRdb reports a single entry for every CDR3 protein and omits DNA. This specimen shows about 460,000 distinct CDR3 sequences; the ten leading clones hold roughly 1.4%. The sequencing sample was made of blood T cells: a sorted CD56 or NKG2C T cell subset, CD4+ or CD8+ T cells, or bulk PBMC T cells (not recorded which). All receptors come from a woman between 45 and 60 years old in good health.

V usage is TRBV7-6 and J usage is TRBJ2-5; TCRdb proposes TRBD1, but this gene call is untestable without DNA. CDR3 length: 14 residues. Germline lookup yields CDR1 SGHVS and CDR2 FNYEAQ. The CDR3 is CASSLTGPQETQYF.

The rearrangement uses TRBV4-1 and TRBJ1-1; TCRdb's D call of TRBD1 is untestable without DNA. From germline, CDR1 is MGHRA and CDR2 YSYEKL. The CDR3 sequence is 19 residues long. The CDR3 region is CASSQVLTGGSGRDTEAFF.

V gene TRBV5-1 combines with J gene TRBJ1-1; the TRBD1 assignment by TCRdb is unverifiable without DNA. The germline gives CDR1 SGHRS, CDR2 YFSETQ. The CDR3 loop spans 17 amino acids. Here the CDR3 reads CASSFGRQGNYGTEAFF.

The chain uses TRBV4-2 and TRBJ2-1. CDR3 size: 14 residues. In germline, CDR1 is LGHNA, CDR2 YNFKEQ. CDR3 region: CASSQDLRLIEQFF.

This chain uses TRBV14 with TRBJ2-3; TCRdb outputs TRBD2, but without DNA this stays unchecked. The V gene's germline CDR1 is SGHDN and CDR2 FVKESK. The CDR3 has 15 amino acids. The CDR3 reads CASSPTSASTDTQYF.

The rearrangement joins TRBV7-8 to TRBJ1-1; the D gene TCRdb calls, TRBD1, cannot be checked with no DNA. Germline CDR1 is SGHVS and CDR2 is FQNEAQ. The CDR3 has 14 amino acids. CDR3 sequence: CASRDRAFNTEAFF. The full variable domain, its missing parts supplied by reference TRBV7-8 and TRBJ1-1, is GAGVSQSPRYKVAKRGQDVALRCDPISGHVSLFWYQQALGQGPEFLTYFQNEAQLDKSGLPSDRFFAERPEGSVSTLKIQRTQQEDSAVYLCASRDRAFNTEAFFGQGTRLTVV.

The genes are TRBV12-3 or TRBV12-4 and TRBJ1-1. The CDR3 is 14 amino acids. CDR3 sequence: CASSLTEENTEAFF.

The CDR3 spells CSARETTGSPQHF. The rearrangement links TRBV20-1 to TRBJ1-5; TCRdb picks TRBD1, but there is no DNA to check that call. CDR3 length: 13 amino acids. Germline V gene data show CDR1 as DFQATT and CDR2 as SNEGSKA (reference sequence).

The chain combines TRBV7-9 with TRBJ2-5; with no DNA, the TCRdb D assignment of TRBD1 cannot be verified. In germline, CDR1 is SEHNR, CDR2 FQNEAQ (reference sequence). The CDR3 has 12 amino acids. CDR3 sequence: CASTQGLETQYF.

The chain is built from TRBV7-9 and TRBJ1-1. This CDR3 comprises 15 residues. CDR1 and CDR2 (germline): SEHNR, FQNEAQ (reference sequence). The CDR3 here is CASSASGRVLAEAFF.

V usage is TRBV12-3 or TRBV12-4 and J usage is TRBJ1-5. There are 14 residues in the CDR3. The CDR3 loop is CASSSGNSNQPQHF.

The genes are TRBV5-1 and TRBJ2-3; TCRdb gives TRBD2 as the D gene, but with no DNA this cannot be confirmed. The CDR3 is 15 residues long. The germline V gene has CDR1 SGHRS and CDR2 YFSETQ. The CDR3: CASRTTSGITDTQYF.

V gene TRBV7-2 combines with J gene TRBJ1-4; TCRdb indicates TRBD1, and absent DNA this call remains unverified. Germline V gives CDR1 SGHTA, CDR2 FQGNSA. The CDR3 has 17 residues. The CDR3 here is CASSTEPGPKGVGKLFF.

This sequence joins TRBV12-3 or TRBV12-4 and TRBJ2-1; TCRdb picks TRBD2, but there is no DNA to check that call. This CDR3 is 17 amino acids long. The CDR3 spells CASSFPRDSMIHNEQFF.

The chain has TRBV12-3 or TRBV12-4 and TRBJ2-3; as DNA is missing, the TRBD2 call by TCRdb cannot be tested. This CDR3 comprises 17 residues. This CDR3 reads CASSLILAGGGTDTQYF.

The chain couples TRBV11-3 to TRBJ2-1; as DNA is missing, the TRBD2 call by TCRdb cannot be tested. The CDR3 contains 17 residues. Germline V gives CDR1 SGHNT, CDR2 YENEEA. The CDR3 loop is CASSPNIGTREYNEQFF.

This rearrangement joins TRBV19 to TRBJ1-1; TCRdb calls TRBD1, which cannot be checked without DNA. Germline V gene data show CDR1 as LNHDA and CDR2 as SQIVND (reference sequence). This CDR3 spans 12 amino acids. The CDR3 sequence is CASSIARAGAFF.

The V call is TRBV6-5, the J call TRBJ2-7; TCRdb's D call of TRBD1 is untestable without DNA. CDR1 is MNHEY and CDR2 is SVGAGI in the germline V gene. The CDR3 runs 16 residues. The CDR3 protein is CASSYQGDTSDYEQYF.

The V call is TRBV12-3 or TRBV12-4, the J call TRBJ1-4; the D call from TCRdb, TRBD1, cannot be confirmed without DNA. The CDR3 is 15 residues long. The chain's CDR3 is CASSLVQGRSEKLFF.

J is TRBJ2-7 and V is TRBV3-1; TCRdb's assignment of TRBD1 cannot be checked, as there is no DNA. Germline V gives CDR1 LGHDT, CDR2 YNNKEL (reference sequence). The length of the CDR3 is 15 residues. The CDR3 region is CASSQVGPSGGEQYF.

This chain links TRBV5-1 with TRBJ2-7; TCRdb's D call of TRBD1 is untestable without DNA. The CDR3 consists of 12 residues. Germline-derived CDR1 and CDR2 are SGHRS and YFSETQ. This CDR3 reads CASREDSYEQYF.

The CDR3 spells CASSLATASWEQYF. The chain couples TRBV27 to TRBJ2-7. The germline V gene has CDR1 MNHEY and CDR2 SMNVEV (reference sequence). The CDR3 length is 14 residues.

CDR3 protein: CSASRTSGWGGELFF. The chain employs TRBV20-1 and TRBJ2-2; TCRdb's D call, TRBD2, is unchecked because there is no DNA. Germline V gene sequence: CDR1 DFQATT, CDR2 SNEGSKA (reference sequence). CDR3 length: 15 residues.

This rearrangement joins TRBV5-1 to TRBJ2-1; TCRdb proposes TRBD1, but this gene call is untestable without DNA. CDR1 is SGHRS, CDR2 YFSETQ, per germline. The CDR3 is 15 residues long. CDR3 sequence: CASSTRGTGDNEQFF.